This T cell receptor (beta chain) comes out of a study of graft-versus-host responses after intestinal transplantation (TCRdb year 2021). About the study as a whole: The transplants that recipients received were multivisceral, liver-intestinal, or isolated intestinal. All recipients received anti-thymocyte globulin induction followed by maintenance tacrolimus and steroids for 3 to 4 years. Graft-versus-host and host-versus-graft alloreactive T cell clones were tracked in the graft, circulation and bone marrow after intestinal transplantation using bulk TCR-beta CDR3 sequencing. Alloreactive clones were identified by sequencing pre-transplant mixed lymphocyte reaction products and comparing these products with unstimulated pre-transplant donor and recipient T cells. The cohort enrolled 20 to 30 intestinal transplant recipients including one retransplant, and a few patients lacking pretransplant specimens were excluded. Donor T cell macrochimerism was defined as a peak of at least 4% donor T cells among recipient peripheral blood mononuclear cells. Rather than being sequenced by the commercial service, samples from a few later patients were sequenced in-house on an Illumina MiSeq and processed with MiXCR. What the research found in general, with its limitations: In patients with donor T cell macrochimerism, the allografts had high GvH to HvG T cell clonal ratios. Early after transplant, peak levels of circulating GvH clones were associated with declines in HvG clones. The relatively low number and heterogeneity of intestinal transplant patients limited the conclusions. GvH clones turned up in recipient bone marrow, with some appearing earlier in ileal mucosa or blood, a pattern consistent with an intestinal mucosal origin.

After removal of 4 bases from V and 3 bases from J, the junction retains 3 bases not matched to a gene. CDR1 and CDR2, per the germline V gene, are SGHAT and FQNNGV. Taken from cysteine to phenylalanine, the CDR3 has 13 residues. Only the CDR3 DNA is retained, 39 bases long and in frame from the first base. The library was prepared using the immunoSEQ multiplex PCR assay. Adaptive Biotechnologies carried out high-throughput TCR-beta CDR3 sequencing of genomic DNA for most patients. As for the original processing: TCR sequencing data for roughly 18 patients were retrieved from Adaptive's ImmunoSEQ software; a few other patients were processed with MiXCR and VDJtools. CDR3 nucleotide sequences shared between donor and recipient were removed because their origin could not be assigned. At least 2-fold expansion over unstimulated cells and a minimum CFSE-low frequency of 0.002% (template counts) or 0.001% (read counts) were required for clones to be classified as alloreactive. Clones were considered mappable if detected in sequenced pre-transplant spleen, lymph node, or MLR CFSE-low populations of the donor or recipient. Cumulative frequency of alloreactive clones was calculated as a percentage of all sequences weighted by copy number. What TCRdb holds here is the immuneACCESS table cut down to in-frame rearrangements. Part of the clones is not present; checked against another copy, under half of the missing clones reflect an unresolved V gene, and the others are unexplained. Clonal size and the V and J genes are those of that table, whereas D and trimming came from the DNA. A total of 11,000 to 15,000 clones appear in this sample, about 67% of them only once. The top ten clonotypes cover 7.2% of the sample.

This clone was detected only once. Its antigen has not been determined. The record has no base qualities; no much larger clone is one base away. Dithiothreitol, EDTA incubations and collagenase D digestion were used to isolate intraepithelial and lamina propria lymphocytes from graft specimens. Serial intestinal graft biopsy specimens collected up to 600 days after transplant underwent bulk TCR-beta sequencing. Sequencing used ileum tissue, obtained 16 days after intestinal transplant. The sequence links TRBV11-2 to TRBJ2-7, and TRBD1 aligns with 7 junction nucleotides. This TCR came from a human patient who received an intestinal transplant, so some T cells may come from the graft donor. CDR3 region: CASSSDRVYEQYF. The DNA sequence follows: TGTGCCAGCAGCTCCGACAGGGTCTACGAGCAGTACTTC.